This entry describes one T cell receptor (beta chain). Antigen specificity is unknown. Compared with germline, one end of the junction differs, possibly owing to a read error. Expressed TCRB transcripts got sequenced, as all isolated RNA was reverse transcribed. Measured with immunoSEQ multiplex PCR; TCRdb has only the in-frame clones, and not every one. The data contain about 200,000 clones, about 11% of them singletons. From germline, CDR1 is MNHEY and CDR2 SVGAGI. The CDR3 has 10 residues. The entry originates in a study of beta chain features in type 1 diabetes. The wider study: Across all samples, roughly 100,000,000 sorted cells were examined.

General observations from the study: cDNA-based reads could over-represent cells with high TCR expression. In these data, an HLA type influence on TCRB rearrangement remained unresolved.

This clonotype was obtained from a man aged 18 to 30 in good health. Sequencing used central memory CD4+ T cells from blood. The gene calls are TRBV6-5 and TRBJ2-7; D is uncertain. The chain's CDR3 is CASGFGPLDF. In nucleotides, the CDR3 is TGTGCCAGCGGCTTTGGTCCCCTAGACTTC.